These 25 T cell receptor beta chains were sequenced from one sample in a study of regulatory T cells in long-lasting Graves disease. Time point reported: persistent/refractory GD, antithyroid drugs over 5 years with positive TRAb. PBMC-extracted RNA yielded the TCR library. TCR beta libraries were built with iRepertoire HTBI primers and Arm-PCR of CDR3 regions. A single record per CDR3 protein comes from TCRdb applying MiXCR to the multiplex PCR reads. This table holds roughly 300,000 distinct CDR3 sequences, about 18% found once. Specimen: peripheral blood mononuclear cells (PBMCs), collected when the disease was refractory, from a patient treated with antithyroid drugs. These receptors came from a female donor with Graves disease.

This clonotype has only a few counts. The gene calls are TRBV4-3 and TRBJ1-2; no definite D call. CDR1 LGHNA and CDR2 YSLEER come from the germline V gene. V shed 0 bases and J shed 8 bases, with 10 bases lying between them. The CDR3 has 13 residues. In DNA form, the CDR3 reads TGCGCCAGCAGCCAAGATACGCATGGCGGCTACACCTTC. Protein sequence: CASSQDTHGGYTF.

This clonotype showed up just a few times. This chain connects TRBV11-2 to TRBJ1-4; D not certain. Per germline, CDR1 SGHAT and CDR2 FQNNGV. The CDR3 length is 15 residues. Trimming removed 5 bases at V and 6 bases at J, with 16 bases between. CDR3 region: CASSPPGWDYEKLFF. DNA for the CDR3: TGTGCCAGCAGCCCTCCCGGGTGGGATTATGAAAAACTGTTTTTT.

The DNA of the CDR3 is TGTGCCATCCGGGACAGAGGGGTTTCTGAAGCTTTCTTT. As protein: CAIRDRGVSEAFF. The J gene is TRBJ1-1, the V gene TRBV10-3; 7 nucleotides align to TRBD1. V was clipped by 8 bases and J by 6 bases; unmatched bases: 9. The CDR3 loop spans 13 amino acids. Looked up from germline, CDR1 is ENHRY and CDR2 is SYGVKD.

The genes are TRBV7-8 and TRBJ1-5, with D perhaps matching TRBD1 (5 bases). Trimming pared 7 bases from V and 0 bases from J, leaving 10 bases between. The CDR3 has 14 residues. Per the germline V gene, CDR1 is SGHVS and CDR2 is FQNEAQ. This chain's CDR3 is CASNSTVSNQPQHF. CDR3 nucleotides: TGTGCCAGCAATTCGACAGTTAGCAATCAGCCCCAGCATTTT.

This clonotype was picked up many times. The CDR3 bases are TGTGCCAGCAGCCCTCGGCCCAGACAGGCTGGGGCCAACGTCCTGACTTTC. Translation gives CASSPRPRQAGANVLTF. The V and J genes are TRBV12-3 or TRBV12-4 and TRBJ2-6, with D possibly being TRBD1 (6 bases). The CDR3 contains 17 residues. Between the trimmed V and J ends, which lost 6 bases and 2 bases, there was a span of 17 bases.

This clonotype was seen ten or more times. The CDR3 DNA reads TGTGCCAGCAGCCTTTTTAGCGGGGGAGGAAACATTCAGTACTTC. Its protein product is CASSLFSGGGNIQYF. The chain joins TRBV12-3 or TRBV12-4 to TRBJ2-4; 9 positions match TRBD2. The ends lost 6 bases at V and 6 bases at J; junction bases unmatched: 9. The CDR3 is 15 amino acids.

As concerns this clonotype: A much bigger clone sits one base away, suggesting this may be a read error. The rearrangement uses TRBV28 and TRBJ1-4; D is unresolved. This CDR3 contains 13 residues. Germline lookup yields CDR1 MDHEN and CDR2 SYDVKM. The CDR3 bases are TGTGCCAGCAGCCAACCAACTAATGAAAAACTGCTTTTT. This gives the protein CASSQPTNEKLLF.

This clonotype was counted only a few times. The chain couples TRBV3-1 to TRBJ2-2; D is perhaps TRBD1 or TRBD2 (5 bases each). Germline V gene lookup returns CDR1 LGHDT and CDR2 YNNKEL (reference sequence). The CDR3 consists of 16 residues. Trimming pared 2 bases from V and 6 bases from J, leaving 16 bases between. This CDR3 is CASSQQSLGRAGELFF. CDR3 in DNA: TGTGCCAGCAGCCAACAGAGTTTGGGACGGGCCGGGGAGCTGTTTTTT.

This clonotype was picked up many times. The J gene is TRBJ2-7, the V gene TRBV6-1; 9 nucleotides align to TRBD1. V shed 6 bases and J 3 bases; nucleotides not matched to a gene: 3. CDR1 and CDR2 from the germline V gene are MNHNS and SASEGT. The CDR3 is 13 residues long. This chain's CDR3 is CASRGTGRYEQYF. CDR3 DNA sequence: TGTGCCAGCAGAGGGACAGGGCGCTACGAGCAGTACTTC.

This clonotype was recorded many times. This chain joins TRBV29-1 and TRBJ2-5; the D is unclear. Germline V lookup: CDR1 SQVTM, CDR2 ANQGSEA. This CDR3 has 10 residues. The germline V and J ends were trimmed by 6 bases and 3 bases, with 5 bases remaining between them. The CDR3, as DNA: TGCAGCGTCGTAGAAGAGACCCAGTACTTC. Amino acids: CSVVEETQYF. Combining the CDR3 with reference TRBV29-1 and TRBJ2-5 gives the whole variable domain SAVISQKPSRDICQRGTSLTIQCQVDSQVTMMFWYRQQPGQSLTLIATANQGSEATYESGFVIDKFPISRPNLTFSTLTVSNMSPEDSSIYLCSVVEETQYFGPGTRLLVL.

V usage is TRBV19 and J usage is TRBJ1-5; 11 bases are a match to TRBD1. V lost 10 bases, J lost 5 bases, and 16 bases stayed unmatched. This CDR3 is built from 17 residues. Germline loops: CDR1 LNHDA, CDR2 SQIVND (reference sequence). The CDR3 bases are TGTGCCACTCGGAGGTGGCCGGGACAGGGGGTTTATCAGCCCCAGCATTTT. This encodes CATRRWPGQGVYQPQHF.

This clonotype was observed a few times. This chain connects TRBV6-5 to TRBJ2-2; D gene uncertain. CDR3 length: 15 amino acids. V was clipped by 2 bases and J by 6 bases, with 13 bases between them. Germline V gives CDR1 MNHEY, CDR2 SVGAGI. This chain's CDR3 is CASSYRPAASGELFF. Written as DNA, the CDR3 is TGTGCCAGCAGTTACCGTCCGGCTGCTTCCGGGGAGCTGTTTTTT.

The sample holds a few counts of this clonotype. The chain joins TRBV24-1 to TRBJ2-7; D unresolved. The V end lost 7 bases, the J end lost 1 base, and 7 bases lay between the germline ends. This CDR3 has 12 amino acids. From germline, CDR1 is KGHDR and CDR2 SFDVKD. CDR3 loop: CATSGRSYEQYF. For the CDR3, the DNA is TGTGCCACCAGCGGACGTTCCTACGAGCAGTACTTC.

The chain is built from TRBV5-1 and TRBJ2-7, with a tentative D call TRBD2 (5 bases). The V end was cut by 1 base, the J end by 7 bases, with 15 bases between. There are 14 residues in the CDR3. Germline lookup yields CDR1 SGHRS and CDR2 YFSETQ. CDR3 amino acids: CASSLLGEASEQYF. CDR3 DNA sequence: TGCGCCAGCAGCTTGTTGGGAGAGGCGTCTGAGCAGTACTTC.

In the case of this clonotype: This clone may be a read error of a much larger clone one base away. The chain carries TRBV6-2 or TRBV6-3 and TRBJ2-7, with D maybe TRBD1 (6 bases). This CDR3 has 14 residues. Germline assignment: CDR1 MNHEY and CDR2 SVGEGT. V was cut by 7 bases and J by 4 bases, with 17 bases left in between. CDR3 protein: CASIVTGRAYEQYF. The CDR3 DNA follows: TGTGCCAGCATAGTCACAGGGCGCGCGTACGAGCAGTACTTC.

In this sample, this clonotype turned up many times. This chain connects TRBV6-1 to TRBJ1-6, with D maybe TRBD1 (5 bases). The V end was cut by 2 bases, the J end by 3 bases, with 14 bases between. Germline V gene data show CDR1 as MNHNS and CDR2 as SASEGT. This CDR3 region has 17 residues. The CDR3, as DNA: TGTGCCAGCAGTGAATGGCCCTCGGGGCACTATAATTCACCCCTCCACTTT. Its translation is CASSEWPSGHYNSPLHF.

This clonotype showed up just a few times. CDR3 protein: CASNLAGAQETQYF. CDR3 bases: TGCGCCAGCAACCTAGCGGGGGCCCAAGAGACCCAGTACTTC. The chain combines TRBV5-1 with TRBJ2-5, with TRBD2 matching 10 bases. The germline gives CDR1 SGHRS, CDR2 YFSETQ. V trimming: 6 bases; J trimming: 1 base; junction bases outside the gene matches: 3. The CDR3 has 14 amino acids.

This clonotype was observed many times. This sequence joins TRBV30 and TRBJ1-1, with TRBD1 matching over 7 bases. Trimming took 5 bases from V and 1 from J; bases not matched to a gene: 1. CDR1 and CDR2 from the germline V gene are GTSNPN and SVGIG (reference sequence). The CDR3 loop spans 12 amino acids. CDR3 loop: CAWGTANTEAFF. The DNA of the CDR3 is TGTGCCTGGGGGACAGCGAACACTGAAGCTTTCTTT.

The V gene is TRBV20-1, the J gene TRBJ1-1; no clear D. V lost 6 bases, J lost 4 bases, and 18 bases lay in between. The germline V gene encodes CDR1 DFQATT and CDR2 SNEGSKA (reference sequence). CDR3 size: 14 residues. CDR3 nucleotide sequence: TGCAGTGCCCCCCCCGAGGGTATTGGCACTGAAGCTTTCTTT. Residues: CSAPPEGIGTEAFF.

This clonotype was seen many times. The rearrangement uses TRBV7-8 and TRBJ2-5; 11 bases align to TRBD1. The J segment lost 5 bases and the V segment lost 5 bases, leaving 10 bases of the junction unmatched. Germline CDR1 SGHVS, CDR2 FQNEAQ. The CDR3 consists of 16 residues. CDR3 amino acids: CASSPRTGGRGETQYF. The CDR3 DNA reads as TGTGCCAGCAGCCCGAGGACAGGGGGCCGTGGTGAGACCCAGTACTTC.

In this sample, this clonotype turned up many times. CDR3 sequence: CASSPIRGGETQYF. DNA of the CDR3: TGTGCCAGCAGCCCCATCAGGGGCGGGGAGACCCAGTACTTC. This chain joins TRBV7-2 and TRBJ2-5; D is perhaps TRBD1 (6 bases). The CDR3 totals 14 residues. The germline V gene encodes CDR1 SGHTA and CDR2 FQGNSA. Between the trimmed V and J ends, which lost 5 bases and 5 bases, there was a span of 15 bases.

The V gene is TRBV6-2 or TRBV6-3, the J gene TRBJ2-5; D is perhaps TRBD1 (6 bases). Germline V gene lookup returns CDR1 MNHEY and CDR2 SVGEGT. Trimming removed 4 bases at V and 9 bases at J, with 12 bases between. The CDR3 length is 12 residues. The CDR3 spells CASSSQGYAQYF. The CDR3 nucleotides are TGTGCCAGCAGTTCACAGGGTTATGCCCAGTACTTC.

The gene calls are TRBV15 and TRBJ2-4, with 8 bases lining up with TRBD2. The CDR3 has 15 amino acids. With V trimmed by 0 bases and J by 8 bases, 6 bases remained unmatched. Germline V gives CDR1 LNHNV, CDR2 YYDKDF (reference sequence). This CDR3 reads CATSRDRSGGYIQYF. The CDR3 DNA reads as TGTGCCACCAGCAGAGATAGAAGCGGGGGTTACATTCAGTACTTC.

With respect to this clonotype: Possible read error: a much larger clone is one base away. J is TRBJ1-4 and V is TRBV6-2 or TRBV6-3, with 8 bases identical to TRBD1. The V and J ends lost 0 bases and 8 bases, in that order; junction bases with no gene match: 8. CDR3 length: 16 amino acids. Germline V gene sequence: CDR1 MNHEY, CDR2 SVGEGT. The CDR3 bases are TGTGCCAGCAGTTACTCCGCCGGACAGGGTGGCGAAAAACTGTTTTTT. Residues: CASSYSAGQGGEKLFF.

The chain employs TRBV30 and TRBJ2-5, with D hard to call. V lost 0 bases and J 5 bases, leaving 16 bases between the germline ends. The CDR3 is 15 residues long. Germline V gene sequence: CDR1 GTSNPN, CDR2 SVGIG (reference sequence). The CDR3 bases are TGTGCCTGGAGTGTACGGAGTGGCCTCCAGGAGACCCAGTACTTC. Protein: CAWSVRSGLQETQYF.